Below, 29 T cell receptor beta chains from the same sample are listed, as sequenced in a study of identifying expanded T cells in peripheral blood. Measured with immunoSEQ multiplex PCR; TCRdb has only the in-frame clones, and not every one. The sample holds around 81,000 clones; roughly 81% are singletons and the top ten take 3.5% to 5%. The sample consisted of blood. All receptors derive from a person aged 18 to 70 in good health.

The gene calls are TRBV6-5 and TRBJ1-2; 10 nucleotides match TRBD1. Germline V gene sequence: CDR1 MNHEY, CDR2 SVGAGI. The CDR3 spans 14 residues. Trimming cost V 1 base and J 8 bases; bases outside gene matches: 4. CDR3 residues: CASSYYGTGDGYTF. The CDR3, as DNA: TGTGCCAGCAGTTACTACGGGACAGGGGACGGCTACACCTTC.

The CDR3 sequence: CASSFSGTVNTEAFF. CDR3 nucleotide sequence: TGTGCCAGCAGCTTTTCTGGGACAGTGAACACTGAAGCTTTCTTT. J is TRBJ1-1 and V is TRBV11-2; TRBD1 matches 7 bases. Per germline, CDR1 SGHAT and CDR2 FQNNGV. The trim removed 3 bases at V and 0 bases at J, leaving 4 bases unmatched. This CDR3 spans 15 amino acids. Together with reference TRBV11-2 and TRBJ1-1, the CDR3 gives the full variable domain: EAGVAQSPRYKIIEKRQSVAFWCNPISGHATLYWYQQILGQGPKLLIQFQNNGVVDDSQLPKDRFSAERLKGVDSTLKIQPAKLEDSAVYLCASSFSGTVNTEAFFGQGTRLTVV.

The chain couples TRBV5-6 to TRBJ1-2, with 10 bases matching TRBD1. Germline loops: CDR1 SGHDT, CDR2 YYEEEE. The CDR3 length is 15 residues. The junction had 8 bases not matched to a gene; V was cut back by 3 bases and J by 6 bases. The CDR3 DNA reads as TGTGCCAGCAGCTCCGGGACAGGGGAAGAGGATGGCTACACCTTC. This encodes CASSSGTGEEDGYTF.

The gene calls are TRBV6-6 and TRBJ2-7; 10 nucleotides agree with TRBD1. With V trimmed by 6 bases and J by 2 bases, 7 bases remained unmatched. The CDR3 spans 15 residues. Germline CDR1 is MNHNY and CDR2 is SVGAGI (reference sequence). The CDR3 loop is CASRAGTGVTYEQYF. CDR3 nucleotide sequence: TGTGCCAGCAGAGCCGGGACAGGGGTCACCTACGAGCAGTACTTC.

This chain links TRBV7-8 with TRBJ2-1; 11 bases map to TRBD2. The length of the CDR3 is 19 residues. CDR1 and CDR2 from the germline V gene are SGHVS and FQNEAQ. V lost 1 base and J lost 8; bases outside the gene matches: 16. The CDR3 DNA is TGTGCCAGCAGCTTAGGTAGACGTCTACTAGCGGGGGACGAGGATGAGCAGTTCTTC. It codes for CASSLGRRLLAGDEDEQFF.

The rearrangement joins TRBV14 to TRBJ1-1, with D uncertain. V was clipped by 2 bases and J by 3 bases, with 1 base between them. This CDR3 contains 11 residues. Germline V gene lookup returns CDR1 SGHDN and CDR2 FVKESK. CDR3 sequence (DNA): TGTGCCAGCAGCCAATACACTGAAGCTTTCTTT. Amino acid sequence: CASSQYTEAFF.

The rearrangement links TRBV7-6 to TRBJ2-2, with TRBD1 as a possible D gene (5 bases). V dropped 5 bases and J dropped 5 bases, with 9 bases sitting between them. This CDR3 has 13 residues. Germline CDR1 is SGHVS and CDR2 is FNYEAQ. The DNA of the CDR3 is TGTGCCAGCAGCCCGCCAGGGACCGGGGAGCTGTTTTTT. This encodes CASSPPGTGELFF.

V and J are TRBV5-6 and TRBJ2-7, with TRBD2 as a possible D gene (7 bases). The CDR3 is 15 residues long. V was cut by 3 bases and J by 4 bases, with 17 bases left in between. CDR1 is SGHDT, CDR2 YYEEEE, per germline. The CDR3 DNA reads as TGTGCCAGCAGCTCCCTCGCAGGGGAGGGGTACGAGCAGTACTTC. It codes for CASSSLAGEGYEQYF.

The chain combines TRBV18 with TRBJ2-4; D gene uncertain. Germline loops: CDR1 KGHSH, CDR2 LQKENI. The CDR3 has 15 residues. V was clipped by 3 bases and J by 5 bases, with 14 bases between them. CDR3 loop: CASSPGSLEQNIQYF. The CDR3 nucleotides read TGTGCCAGCTCACCCGGGTCTCTGGAACAAAACATTCAGTACTTC.

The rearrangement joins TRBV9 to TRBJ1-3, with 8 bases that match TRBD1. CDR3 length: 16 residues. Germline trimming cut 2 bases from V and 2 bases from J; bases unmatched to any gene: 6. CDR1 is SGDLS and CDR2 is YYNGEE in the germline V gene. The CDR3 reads CASSVVARGPGNTIYF. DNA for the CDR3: TGTGCCAGCAGCGTCGTCGCCAGGGGGCCTGGAAACACCATATATTTT.

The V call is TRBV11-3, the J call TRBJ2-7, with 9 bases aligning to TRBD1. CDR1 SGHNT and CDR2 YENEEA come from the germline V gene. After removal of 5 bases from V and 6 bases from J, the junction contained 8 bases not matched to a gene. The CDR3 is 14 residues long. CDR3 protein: CASSPLGQGGEQYF. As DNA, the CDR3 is TGTGCCAGCAGCCCCCTGGGACAGGGCGGCGAGCAGTACTTC.

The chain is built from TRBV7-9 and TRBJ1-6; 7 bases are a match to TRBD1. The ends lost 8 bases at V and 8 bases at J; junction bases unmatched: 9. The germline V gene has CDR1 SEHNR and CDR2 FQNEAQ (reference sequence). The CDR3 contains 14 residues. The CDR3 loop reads CASGIGGTDSPLHF. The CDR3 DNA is TGTGCCAGCGGAATAGGGGGCACGGATTCACCCCTCCACTTT.

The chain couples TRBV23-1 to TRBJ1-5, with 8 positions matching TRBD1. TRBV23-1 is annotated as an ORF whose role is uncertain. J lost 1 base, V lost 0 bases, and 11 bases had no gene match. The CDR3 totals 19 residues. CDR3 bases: TGCGCCAGCAGTCAATCAGGGCCACAGGGGGAGGAAAGCAATCAGCCCCAGCATTTT. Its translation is CASSQSGPQGEESNQPQHF.

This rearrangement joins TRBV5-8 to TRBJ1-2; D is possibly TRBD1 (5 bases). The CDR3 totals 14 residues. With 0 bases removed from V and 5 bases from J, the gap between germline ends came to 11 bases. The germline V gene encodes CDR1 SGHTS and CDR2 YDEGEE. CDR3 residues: CASSLVGGVYGYTF. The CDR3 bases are TGTGCCAGCAGCTTGGTGGGAGGGGTGTATGGCTACACCTTC.

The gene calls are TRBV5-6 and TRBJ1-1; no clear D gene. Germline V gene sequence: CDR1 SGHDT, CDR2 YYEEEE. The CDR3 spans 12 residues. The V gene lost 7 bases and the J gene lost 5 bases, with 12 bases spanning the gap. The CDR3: CASRSIGTEAFF. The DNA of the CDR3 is TGTGCCAGCCGGAGTATCGGGACTGAAGCTTTCTTT.

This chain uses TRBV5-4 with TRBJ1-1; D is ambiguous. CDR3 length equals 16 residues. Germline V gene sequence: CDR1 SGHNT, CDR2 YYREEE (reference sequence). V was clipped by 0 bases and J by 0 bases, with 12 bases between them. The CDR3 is CASSLVRGLMNTEAFF. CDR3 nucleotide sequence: TGTGCCAGCAGCTTGGTTCGTGGGTTAATGAACACTGAAGCTTTCTTT. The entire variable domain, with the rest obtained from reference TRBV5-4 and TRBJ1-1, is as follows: ETGVTQSPTHLIKTRGQQVTLRCSSQSGHNTVSWYQQALGQGPQFIFQYYREEENGRGNFPPRFSGLQFPNYSSELNVNALELDDSALYLCASSLVRGLMNTEAFFGQGTRLTVV.

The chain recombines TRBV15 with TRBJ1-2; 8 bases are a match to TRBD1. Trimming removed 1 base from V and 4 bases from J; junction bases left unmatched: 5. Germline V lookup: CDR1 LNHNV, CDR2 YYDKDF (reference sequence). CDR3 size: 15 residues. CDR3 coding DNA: TGTGCCACCAGCAGAGGGGACAGGAACCTCTATGGCTACACCTTC. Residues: CATSRGDRNLYGYTF.

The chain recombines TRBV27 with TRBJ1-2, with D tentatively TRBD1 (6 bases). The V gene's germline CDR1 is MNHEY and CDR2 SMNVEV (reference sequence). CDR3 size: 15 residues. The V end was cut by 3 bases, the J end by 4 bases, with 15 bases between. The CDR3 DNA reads TGTGCCAGCAGTTTGGGGACACAGGCCGGCTATGGCTACACCTTC. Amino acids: CASSLGTQAGYGYTF.

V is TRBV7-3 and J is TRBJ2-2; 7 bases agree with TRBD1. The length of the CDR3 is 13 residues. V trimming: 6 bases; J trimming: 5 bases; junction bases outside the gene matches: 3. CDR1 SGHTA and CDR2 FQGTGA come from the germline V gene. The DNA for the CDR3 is TGTGCCAGCAGTTTGACAGGGACCGGGGAGCTGTTTTTT. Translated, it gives CASSLTGTGELFF.

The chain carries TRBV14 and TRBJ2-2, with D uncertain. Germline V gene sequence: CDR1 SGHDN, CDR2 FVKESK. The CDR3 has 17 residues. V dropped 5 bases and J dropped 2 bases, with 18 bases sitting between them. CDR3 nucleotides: TGTGCCAGCAGCGTACATATGGAGCGTTATAACACCGGGGAGCTGTTTTTT. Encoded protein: CASSVHMERYNTGELFF. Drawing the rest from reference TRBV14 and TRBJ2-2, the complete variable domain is EAGVTQFPSHSVIEKGQTVTLRCDPISGHDNLYWYRRVMGKEIKFLLHFVKESKQDESGMPNNRFLAERTGGTYSTLKVQPAELEDSGVYFCASSVHMERYNTGELFFGEGSRLTVL.

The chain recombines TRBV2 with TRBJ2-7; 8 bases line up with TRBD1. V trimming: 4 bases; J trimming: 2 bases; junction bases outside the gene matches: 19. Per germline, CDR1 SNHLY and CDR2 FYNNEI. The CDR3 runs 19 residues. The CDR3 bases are TGTGCCAGCAGTGTCTCGAGACAGGGGTTTAAGGTGTCCACCTACGAGCAGTACTTC. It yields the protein CASSVSRQGFKVSTYEQYF.

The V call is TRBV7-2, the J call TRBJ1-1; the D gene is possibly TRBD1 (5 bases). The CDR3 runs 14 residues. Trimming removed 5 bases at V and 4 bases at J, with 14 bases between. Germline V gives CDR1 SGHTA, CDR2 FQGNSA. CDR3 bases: TGTGCCAGCAGCCCCCGAGAGGGGTTCACTGAAGCTTTCTTT. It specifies CASSPREGFTEAFF.

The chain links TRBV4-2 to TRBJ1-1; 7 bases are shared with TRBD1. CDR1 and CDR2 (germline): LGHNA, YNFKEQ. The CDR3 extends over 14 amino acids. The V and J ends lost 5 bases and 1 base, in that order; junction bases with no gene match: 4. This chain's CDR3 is CASSYGTANTEAFF. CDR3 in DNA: TGTGCCAGCAGCTACGGGACAGCGAACACTGAAGCTTTCTTT.

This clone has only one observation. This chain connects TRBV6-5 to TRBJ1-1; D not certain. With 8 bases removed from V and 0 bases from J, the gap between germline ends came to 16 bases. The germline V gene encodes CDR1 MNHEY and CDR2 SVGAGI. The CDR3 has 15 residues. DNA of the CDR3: TGTGCCAGCTCCTATCAACCTTTCATGAACACTGAAGCTTTCTTT. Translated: CASSYQPFMNTEAFF.

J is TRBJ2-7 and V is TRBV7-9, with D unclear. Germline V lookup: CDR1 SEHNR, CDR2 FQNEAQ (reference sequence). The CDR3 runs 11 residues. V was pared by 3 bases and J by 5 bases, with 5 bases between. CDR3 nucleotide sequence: TGTGCCAGCAGCTTCGAAAACGAGCAGTACTTC. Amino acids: CASSFENEQYF.

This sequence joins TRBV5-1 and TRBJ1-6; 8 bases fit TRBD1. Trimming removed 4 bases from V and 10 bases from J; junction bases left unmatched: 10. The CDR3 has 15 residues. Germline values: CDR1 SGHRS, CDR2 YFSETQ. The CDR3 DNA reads TGCGCCAGCAGCCGAGAGGACAGGGTTCAGTCACCCCTCCACTTT. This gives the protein CASSREDRVQSPLHF.

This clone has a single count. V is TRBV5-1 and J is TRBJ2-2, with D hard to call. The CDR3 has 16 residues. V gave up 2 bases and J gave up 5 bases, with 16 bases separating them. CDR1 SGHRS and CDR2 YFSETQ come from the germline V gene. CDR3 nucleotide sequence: TGCGCCAGCAGCTTCCCAGGAGCCGAAGGAACCGGGGAGCTGTTTTTT. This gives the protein CASSFPGAEGTGELFF.

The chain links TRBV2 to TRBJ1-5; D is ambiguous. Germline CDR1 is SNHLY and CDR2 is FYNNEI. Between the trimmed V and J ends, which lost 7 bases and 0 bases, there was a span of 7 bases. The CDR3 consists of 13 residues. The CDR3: CASIGGSNQPQHF. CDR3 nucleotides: TGTGCCAGCATCGGCGGTAGCAATCAGCCCCAGCATTTT. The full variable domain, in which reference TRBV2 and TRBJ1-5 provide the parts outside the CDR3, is EPEVTQTPSHQVTQMGQEVILRCVPISNHLYFYWYRQILGQKVEFLVSFYNNEISEKSEIFDDQFSVERPDGSNFTLKIRSTKLEDSAMYFCASIGGSNQPQHFGDGTRLSIL.

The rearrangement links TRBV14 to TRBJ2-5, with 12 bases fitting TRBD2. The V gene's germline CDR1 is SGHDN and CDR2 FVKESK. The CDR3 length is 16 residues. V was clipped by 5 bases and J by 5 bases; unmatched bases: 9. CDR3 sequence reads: CASSSLAGGPGETQYF. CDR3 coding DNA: TGTGCCAGCAGCTCTCTAGCGGGGGGGCCGGGGGAGACCCAGTACTTC.